This T cell receptor (beta chain) was observed in a study of regulatory T cells in long-lasting Graves disease. Library construction for TCR beta used iRepertoire HTBI primers and Arm-PCR of CDR3 regions. Via MiXCR, TCRdb re-called the multiplex PCR reads, giving one row per CDR3 protein. The repertoire holds around 400,000 distinct CDR3 sequences, with over 14% as singletons. Noted time point: newly diagnosed GD, antithyroid drugs for less than 3 months. Making the TCR library involved RNA that had been extracted from PBMCs. The authors drew patients from an endocrinology department in Xi'an, China. This clonotype was recorded at least ten times. Antigen unknown. In germline, CDR1 is SGHVS, CDR2 FQNEAQ. The CDR3 is 18 amino acids. Trimming took 5 bases from V and 8 from J; bases not matched to a gene: 18. Study outcomes and limitations: Favored usage of TRBV28, TRBJ1-2 and TRBJ2-5 was recorded in persistent disease.

The data were also submitted as part of a second study, on T cells in Graves' hyperthyroidism and ophthalmopathy. That study adds: The diagnostic basis comprised clinical symptoms, serum thyroxine and TRAb, thyroid ultrasound and orbital computed tomography. Appearing also in blood were most of the thyroid clonotypes expanded above 0.001.

This chain joins TRBV7-8 and TRBJ1-6; 7 nucleotides match TRBD1. The sequencing used peripheral blood mononuclear cells (PBMCs), collected at new diagnosis, from a patient treated with antithyroid drugs. This sequence originates from a middle-aged woman with Graves disease. DNA for the CDR3: TGTGCCAGCAGCATAAGTCCTCTAGGGGGCAGGGACGATTCACCCCTCCACTTT. It specifies CASSISPLGGRDDSPLHF.